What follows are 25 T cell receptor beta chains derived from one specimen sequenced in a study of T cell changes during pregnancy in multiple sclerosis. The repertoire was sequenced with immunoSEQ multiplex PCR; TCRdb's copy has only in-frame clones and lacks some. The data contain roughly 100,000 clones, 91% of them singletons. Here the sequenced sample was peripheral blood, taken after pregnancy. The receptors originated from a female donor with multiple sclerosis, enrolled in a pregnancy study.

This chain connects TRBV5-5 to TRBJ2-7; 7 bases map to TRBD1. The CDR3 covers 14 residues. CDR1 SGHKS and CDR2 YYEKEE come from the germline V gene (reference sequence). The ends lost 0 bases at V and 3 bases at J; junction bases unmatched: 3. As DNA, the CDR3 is TGTGCCAGCAGCTTGGAACAGGGGATCTACGAGCAGTACTTC. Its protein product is CASSLEQGIYEQYF.

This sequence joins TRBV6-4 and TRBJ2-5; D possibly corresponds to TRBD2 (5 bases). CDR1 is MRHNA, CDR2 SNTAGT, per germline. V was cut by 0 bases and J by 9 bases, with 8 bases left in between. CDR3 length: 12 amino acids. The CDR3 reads CASSDSAGAQYF. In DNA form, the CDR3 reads TGTGCCAGCAGTGACTCGGCCGGGGCCCAGTACTTC.

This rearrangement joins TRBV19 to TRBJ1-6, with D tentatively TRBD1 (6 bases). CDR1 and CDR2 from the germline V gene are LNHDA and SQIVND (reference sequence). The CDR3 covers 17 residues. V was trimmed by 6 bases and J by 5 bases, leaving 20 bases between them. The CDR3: CASSLEQGPSNNSPLHF. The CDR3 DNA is TGTGCCAGTAGCCTCGAACAGGGACCCTCAAATAATTCACCCCTCCACTTT.

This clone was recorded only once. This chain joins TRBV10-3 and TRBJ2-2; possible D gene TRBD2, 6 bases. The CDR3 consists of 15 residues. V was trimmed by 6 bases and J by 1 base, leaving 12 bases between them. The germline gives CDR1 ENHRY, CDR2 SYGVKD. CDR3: CAIRDYGENTGELFF. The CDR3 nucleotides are TGTGCCATCAGGGACTACGGGGAGAACACCGGGGAGCTGTTTTTT.

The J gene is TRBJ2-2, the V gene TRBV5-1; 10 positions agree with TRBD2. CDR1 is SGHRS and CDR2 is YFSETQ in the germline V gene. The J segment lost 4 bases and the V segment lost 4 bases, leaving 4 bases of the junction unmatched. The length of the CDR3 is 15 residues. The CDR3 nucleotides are TGCGCCAGCAGCGAGAGGACTAGCGGCACCGGGGAGCTGTTTTTT. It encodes CASSERTSGTGELFF.

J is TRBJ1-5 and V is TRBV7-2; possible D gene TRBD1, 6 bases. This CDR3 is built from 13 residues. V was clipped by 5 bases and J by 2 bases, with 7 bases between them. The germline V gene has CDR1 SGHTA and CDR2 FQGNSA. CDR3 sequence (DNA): TGTGCCAGCAGCCCAGGGGGCAATCAGCCCCAGCATTTT. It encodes CASSPGGNQPQHF. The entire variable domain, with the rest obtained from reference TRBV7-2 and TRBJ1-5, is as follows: GAGVSQSPSNKVTEKGKDVELRCDPISGHTALYWYRQSLGQGLEFLIYFQGNSAPDKSGLPSDRFSAERTGGSVSTLTIQRTQQEDSAVYLCASSPGGNQPQHFGDGTRLSIL.

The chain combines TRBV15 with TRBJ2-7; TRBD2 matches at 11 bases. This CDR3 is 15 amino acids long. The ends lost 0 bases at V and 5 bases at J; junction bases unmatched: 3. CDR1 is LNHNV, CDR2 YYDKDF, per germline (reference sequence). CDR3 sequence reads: CATSREASGGHEQYF. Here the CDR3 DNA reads TGTGCCACCAGCAGAGAGGCTAGCGGGGGGCACGAGCAGTACTTC.

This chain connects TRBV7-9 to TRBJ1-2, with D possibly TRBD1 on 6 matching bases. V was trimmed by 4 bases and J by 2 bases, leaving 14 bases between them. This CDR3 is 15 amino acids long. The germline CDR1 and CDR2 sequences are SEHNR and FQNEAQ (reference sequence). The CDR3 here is CASSSNFRGNYGYTF. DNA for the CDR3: TGTGCCAGCAGCTCAAATTTCAGGGGCAACTATGGCTACACCTTC.

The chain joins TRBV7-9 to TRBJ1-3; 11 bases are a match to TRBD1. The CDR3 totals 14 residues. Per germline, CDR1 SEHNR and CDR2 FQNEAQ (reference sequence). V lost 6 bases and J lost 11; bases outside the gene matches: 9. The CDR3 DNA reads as TGTGCCAGCAGACAGGGACAGGGGGATCGGGCCATATATTTT. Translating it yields CASRQGQGDRAIYF.

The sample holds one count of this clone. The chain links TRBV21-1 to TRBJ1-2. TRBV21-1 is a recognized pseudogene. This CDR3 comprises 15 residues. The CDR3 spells CASNKREGGMDGYTF. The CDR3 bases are TGTGCCAGCAACAAAAGGGAGGGAGGGATGGATGGCTACACCTTC.

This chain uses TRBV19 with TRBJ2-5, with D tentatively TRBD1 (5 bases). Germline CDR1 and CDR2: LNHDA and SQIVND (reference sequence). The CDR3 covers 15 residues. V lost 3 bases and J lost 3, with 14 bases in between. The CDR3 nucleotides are TGTGCCAGTAGTATCAGGAGACAGTTAAAAGAGACCCAGTACTTC. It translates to CASSIRRQLKETQYF.

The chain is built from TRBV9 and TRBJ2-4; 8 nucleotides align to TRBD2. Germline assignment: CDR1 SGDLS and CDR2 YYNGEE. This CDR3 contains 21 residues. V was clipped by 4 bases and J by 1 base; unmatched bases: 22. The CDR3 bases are TGTGCCAGCAGCCCCACGCCCTCGGGCGGGGGGCCGTCTTTGGCCAAAAACATTCAGTACTTC. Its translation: CASSPTPSGGGPSLAKNIQYF. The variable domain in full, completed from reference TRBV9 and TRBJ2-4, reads DSGVTQTPKHLITATGQRVTLRCSPRSGDLSVYWYQQSLDQGLQFLIQYYNGEERAKGNILERFSAQQFPDLHSELNLSSLELGDSALYFCASSPTPSGGGPSLAKNIQYFGAGTRLSVL.

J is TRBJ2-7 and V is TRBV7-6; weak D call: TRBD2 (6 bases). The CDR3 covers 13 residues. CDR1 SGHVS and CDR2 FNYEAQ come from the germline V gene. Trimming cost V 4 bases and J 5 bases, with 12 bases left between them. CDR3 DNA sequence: TGTGCCAGCAGCTCGGGGACTTTCCACGAGCAGTACTTC. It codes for CASSSGTFHEQYF.

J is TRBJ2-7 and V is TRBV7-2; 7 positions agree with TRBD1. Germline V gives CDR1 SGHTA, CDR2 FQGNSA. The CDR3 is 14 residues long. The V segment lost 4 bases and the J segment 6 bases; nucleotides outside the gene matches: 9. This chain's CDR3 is CASSSASGQFEQYF. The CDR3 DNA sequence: TGTGCCAGCAGCTCCGCCTCGGGACAGTTCGAGCAGTACTTC.

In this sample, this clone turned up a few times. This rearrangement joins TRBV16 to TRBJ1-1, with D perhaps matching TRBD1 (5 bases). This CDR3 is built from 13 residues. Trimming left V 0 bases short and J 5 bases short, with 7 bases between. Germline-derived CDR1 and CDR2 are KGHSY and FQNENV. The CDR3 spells CASSQSGGTEAFF. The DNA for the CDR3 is TGTGCCAGCAGCCAATCTGGGGGGACTGAAGCTTTCTTT. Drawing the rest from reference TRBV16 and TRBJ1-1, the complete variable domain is GEEVAQTPKHLVRGEGQKAKLYCAPIKGHSYVFWYQQVLKNEFKFLISFQNENVFDETGMPKERFSAKCLPNSPCSLEIQATKLEDSAVYFCASSQSGGTEAFFGQGTRLTVV.

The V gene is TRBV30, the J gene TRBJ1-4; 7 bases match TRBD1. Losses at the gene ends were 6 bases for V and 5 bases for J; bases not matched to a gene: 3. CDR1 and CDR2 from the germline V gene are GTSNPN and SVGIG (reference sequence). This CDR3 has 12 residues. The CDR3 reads CACQTGNEKLFF. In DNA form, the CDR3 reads TGTGCCTGTCAGACAGGGAATGAAAAACTGTTTTTT.

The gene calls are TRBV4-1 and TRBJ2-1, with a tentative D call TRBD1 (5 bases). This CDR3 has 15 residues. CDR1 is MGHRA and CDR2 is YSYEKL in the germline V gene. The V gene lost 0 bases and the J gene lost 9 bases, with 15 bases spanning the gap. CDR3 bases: TGCGCCAGCAGCCAAGAAAGGCAGGGCATGATTGAGCAGTTCTTC. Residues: CASSQERQGMIEQFF.

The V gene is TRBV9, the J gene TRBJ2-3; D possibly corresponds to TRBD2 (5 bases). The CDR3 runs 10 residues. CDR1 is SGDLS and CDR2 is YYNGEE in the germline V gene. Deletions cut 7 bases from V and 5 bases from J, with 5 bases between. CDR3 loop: CASEGDTQYF. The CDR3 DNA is TGTGCCAGCGAGGGAGATACGCAGTATTTT.

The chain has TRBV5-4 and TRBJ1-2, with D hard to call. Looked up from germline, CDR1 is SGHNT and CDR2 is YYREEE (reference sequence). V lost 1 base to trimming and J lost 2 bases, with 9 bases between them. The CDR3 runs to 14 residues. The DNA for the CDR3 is TGTGCCAGCAGCTTGTGGGAGGAAAACTATGGCTACACCTTC. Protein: CASSLWEENYGYTF.

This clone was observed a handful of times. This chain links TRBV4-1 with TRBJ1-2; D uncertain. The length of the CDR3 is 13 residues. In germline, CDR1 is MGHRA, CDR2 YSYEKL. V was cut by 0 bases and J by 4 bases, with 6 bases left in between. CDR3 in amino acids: CASSQDEVYGYTF. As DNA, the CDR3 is TGCGCCAGCAGCCAAGATGAGGTCTATGGCTACACCTTC.

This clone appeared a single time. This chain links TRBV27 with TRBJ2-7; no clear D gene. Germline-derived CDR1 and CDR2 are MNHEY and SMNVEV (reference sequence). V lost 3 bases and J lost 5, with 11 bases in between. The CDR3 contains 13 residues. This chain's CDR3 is CASSFQPSDEQYF. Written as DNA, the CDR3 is TGTGCCAGCAGTTTTCAGCCCAGCGACGAGCAGTACTTC.

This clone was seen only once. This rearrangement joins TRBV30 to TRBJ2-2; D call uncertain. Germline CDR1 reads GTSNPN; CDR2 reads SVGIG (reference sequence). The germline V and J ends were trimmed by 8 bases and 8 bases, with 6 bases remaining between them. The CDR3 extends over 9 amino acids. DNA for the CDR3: TGTGCCCCCAGGGGGGAGCTGTTTTTT. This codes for CAPRGELFF.

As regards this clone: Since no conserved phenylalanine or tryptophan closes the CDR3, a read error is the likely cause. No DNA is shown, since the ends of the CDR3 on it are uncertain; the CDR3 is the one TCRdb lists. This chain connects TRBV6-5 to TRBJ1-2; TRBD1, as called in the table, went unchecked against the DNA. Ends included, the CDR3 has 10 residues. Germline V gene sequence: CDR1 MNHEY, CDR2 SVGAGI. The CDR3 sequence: CASSRRDILS.

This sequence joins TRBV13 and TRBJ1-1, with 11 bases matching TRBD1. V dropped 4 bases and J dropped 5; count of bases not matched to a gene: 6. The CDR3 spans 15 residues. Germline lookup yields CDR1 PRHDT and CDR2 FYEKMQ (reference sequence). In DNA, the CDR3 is TGTGCCAGCAGCTGGGGGGACAGGGGGTTGACTGAAGCTTTCTTT. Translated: CASSWGDRGLTEAFF.

CDR3 region: CASSPQDRHNEQFF. Written as DNA, the CDR3 is TGTGCCAGCAGCCCCCAGGACAGGCACAATGAGCAGTTCTTC. The chain combines TRBV5-6 with TRBJ2-1; 7 bases match TRBD1. The junction had 6 bases not matched to a gene; V was cut back by 4 bases and J by 5 bases. This CDR3 has 14 residues. Germline assignment: CDR1 SGHDT and CDR2 YYEEEE.